The 32 T cell receptor beta chains in this list originate from one sample, sequenced in a study of T cell changes during pregnancy in multiple sclerosis. Here immunoSEQ multiplex PCR was the method, and the copy in TCRdb shows in-frame clones only, minus some. The sample has tens of thousands of clones, about 90% seen once; the top ten hold approximately 6.1%. This material consisted of peripheral blood, taken in the third trimester of pregnancy. The receptors shown here come from a female donor in good health, enrolled as a control in a pregnancy study.

This chain links TRBV9 with TRBJ1-2; 7 nucleotides match TRBD1. This CDR3 comprises 11 residues. Germline V CDR1 and CDR2: SGDLS, YYNGEE. After removal of 5 bases from V and 8 bases from J, the junction contained 3 bases not matched to a gene. CDR3 loop: CASRPGQGYTF. Written as DNA, the CDR3 is TGTGCCAGCAGACCGGGACAGGGCTACACCTTC. Full variable domain (remainder filled in from reference TRBV9 and TRBJ1-2): DSGVTQTPKHLITATGQRVTLRCSPRSGDLSVYWYQQSLDQGLQFLIQYYNGEERAKGNILERFSAQQFPDLHSELNLSSLELGDSALYFCASRPGQGYTFGSGTRLTVV.

The V gene is TRBV19, the J gene TRBJ1-5, with 7 bases lining up with TRBD1. Germline-derived CDR1 and CDR2 are LNHDA and SQIVND (reference sequence). The CDR3 consists of 14 residues. With 9 bases clipped from V and 3 bases from J, the junction kept 8 bases outside the gene matches. CDR3: CASRDRAYNQPQHF. The CDR3, as DNA: TGTGCCAGCCGAGACAGGGCCTACAATCAGCCCCAGCATTTT.

The chain recombines TRBV6-6 with TRBJ1-1; TRBD1 agrees at 7 bases. The germline V gene encodes CDR1 MNHNY and CDR2 SVGAGI (reference sequence). V gave up 2 bases and J gave up 2 bases; unmatched junction bases: 5. The CDR3 has 15 amino acids. CDR3 amino acids: CASSYLPGGNTEAFF. The CDR3 DNA is TGTGCCAGCAGTTACCTCCCAGGGGGAAACACTGAAGCTTTCTTT.

The chain combines TRBV2 with TRBJ1-2; D ambiguous. The CDR3 has 11 amino acids. Germline lookup yields CDR1 SNHLY and CDR2 FYNNEI. V was pared by 5 bases and J by 7 bases, with 8 bases between. The CDR3 DNA reads TGTGCCAGCAGTTTTGACTCTGGCTACACCTTC. Translation gives CASSFDSGYTF.

The gene calls are TRBV16 and TRBJ1-2; D is unclear. CDR1 and CDR2 (germline): KGHSY, FQNENV. The CDR3 sequence is 13 residues long. Trimming took 0 bases from V and 5 from J, leaving 7 bases between them. CDR3: CASSQSPVYGYTF. DNA of the CDR3: TGTGCCAGCAGCCAATCACCAGTATATGGCTACACCTTC.

This clone came up a few times. The rearrangement uses TRBV14 and TRBJ1-5; D is possibly TRBD1 (6 bases). With 1 base removed from V and 1 base from J, the gap between germline ends came to 11 bases. CDR3 length: 16 amino acids. The germline V gene has CDR1 SGHDN and CDR2 FVKESK. CDR3 in DNA: TGTGCCAGCAGCCAAGTAGCAGGGACAAGCAATCAGCCCCAGCATTTT. Protein product: CASSQVAGTSNQPQHF.

The chain has TRBV30 and TRBJ2-7; TRBD2 matches 12 bases. Germline trimming cut 3 bases from V and 1 base from J; bases unmatched to any gene: 7. From germline, CDR1 is GTSNPN and CDR2 SVGIG (reference sequence). This CDR3 region has 16 residues. CDR3 region: CAWSAAGTSGSYEQYF. Written as DNA, the CDR3 is TGTGCCTGGAGCGCGGCAGGGACTAGCGGGTCCTACGAGCAGTACTTC.

This clone was recorded once. The rearrangement links TRBV6-1 to TRBJ2-2; 9 nucleotides match TRBD1. Trimming cost V 5 bases and J 1 base; bases outside gene matches: 2. CDR1 MNHNS and CDR2 SASEGT come from the germline V gene. The CDR3 is 15 residues long. Written as DNA, the CDR3 is TGTGCCAGCAGTTGGGACAGGGTGAACACCGGGGAGCTGTTTTTT. It encodes CASSWDRVNTGELFF.

The rearrangement links TRBV18 to TRBJ2-7, with D possibly matching TRBD1 (5 bases). Germline CDR1 reads KGHSH; CDR2 reads LQKENI. Trimming shortened V by 2 bases and J by 0 bases, and 11 bases separated the two germline ends. This CDR3 region has 15 residues. DNA for the CDR3: TGTGCCAGCTCACCAGGGGCAGGGAACTCCTACGAGCAGTACTTC. Translating gives CASSPGAGNSYEQYF.

V usage is TRBV18 and J usage is TRBJ2-5; D is undetermined. Trimming left V 3 bases short and J 4 bases short, with 18 bases between. CDR3 length: 16 amino acids. Per germline, CDR1 KGHSH and CDR2 LQKENI. The DNA for the CDR3 is TGTGCCAGCTCACCCAGAGAACCGACATTGGGAGAGACCCAGTACTTC. Its translation is CASSPREPTLGETQYF.

J is TRBJ2-6 and V is TRBV19, with D hard to call. The length of the CDR3 is 15 residues. V lost 0 bases, J lost 0 bases, and 3 bases lay in between. The V gene's germline CDR1 is LNHDA and CDR2 SQIVND (reference sequence). The CDR3 DNA reads as TGTGCCAGTAGTATAGACGGCTCTGGGGCCAACGTCCTGACTTTC. Protein sequence: CASSIDGSGANVLTF.

The chain employs TRBV5-1 and TRBJ2-1; the D gene is possibly TRBD1 (6 bases). CDR1 is SGHRS, CDR2 YFSETQ, per germline. V gave up 0 bases and J gave up 2 bases, with 9 bases separating them. There are 15 residues in the CDR3. CDR3 sequence reads: CASSLAGQTYNEQFF. As DNA, the CDR3 is TGCGCCAGCAGCTTGGCTGGACAGACCTACAATGAGCAGTTCTTC.

The chain uses TRBV5-4 and TRBJ2-1; perhaps TRBD2 as D (5 bases). The V gene's germline CDR1 is SGHNT and CDR2 YYREEE (reference sequence). The CDR3 contains 15 residues. The V gene lost 10 bases and the J gene lost 0 bases, with 17 bases spanning the gap. CDR3 sequence reads: CAAVLPGSSYNEQFF. CDR3 nucleotides: TGTGCCGCAGTCCTCCCGGGGAGCTCCTACAATGAGCAGTTCTTC.

The chain carries TRBV27 and TRBJ2-3; 15 positions match TRBD2. Per the germline V gene, CDR1 is MNHEY and CDR2 is SMNVEV (reference sequence). The CDR3 is made up of 15 amino acids. V trimming: 4 bases; J trimming: 5 bases; junction bases outside the gene matches: 1. CDR3 region: CASSWGLAGGDTQYF. The DNA of the CDR3 is TGTGCCAGCAGTTGGGGACTAGCGGGAGGAGATACGCAGTATTTT.

This clone showed up just once. The same CDR3 is also encoded by other DNA sequences in this sample. This chain uses TRBV11-3 with TRBJ1-3; the D gene is possibly TRBD1 (5 bases). The CDR3 sequence is 15 residues long. Per the germline V gene, CDR1 is SGHNT and CDR2 is YENEEA. Deletions cut 5 bases from V and 2 bases from J, with 13 bases between. CDR3 nucleotide sequence: TGTGCCAGCAGCCCTGGGCAGGGTCCTGGAAACACCATATATTTT. This translates into CASSPGQGPGNTIYF.

This chain joins TRBV5-8 and TRBJ1-2; 7 bases fit TRBD1. Germline CDR1 reads SGHTS; CDR2 reads YDEGEE. The CDR3 consists of 15 residues. V lost 1 base to trimming and J lost 4 bases; unmatched junction nucleotides: 7. The CDR3 DNA is TGTGCCAGCAGCTTGCGCCCAGGGGGAATCTATGGCTACACCTTC. It translates to CASSLRPGGIYGYTF.

The chain carries TRBV4-3 and TRBJ1-2; no clear D gene. V was clipped by 0 bases and J by 6 bases, with 11 bases between them. The CDR3 loop spans 14 amino acids. Germline-derived CDR1 and CDR2 are LGHNA and YSLEER. The DNA of the CDR3 is TGCGCCAGCAGCCAAGAAGCAGGCCCACATGGCTACACCTTC. Protein: CASSQEAGPHGYTF.

V is TRBV15 and J is TRBJ2-1; 7 bases align to TRBD2. Trimming at V came to 1 base and at J to 0 bases, leaving 3 bases not matched to a gene. The germline V gene encodes CDR1 LNHNV and CDR2 YYDKDF (reference sequence). The CDR3 contains 16 residues. The CDR3 sequence: CATSRAGRSSYNEQFF. The CDR3 coding sequence is TGTGCCACCAGCAGAGCCGGGAGGAGCTCCTACAATGAGCAGTTCTTC.

The rearrangement uses TRBV27 and TRBJ2-3; D remains unclear. Germline values: CDR1 MNHEY, CDR2 SMNVEV (reference sequence). Deletions cut 3 bases from V and 6 bases from J, with 7 bases between. This CDR3 region has 12 residues. The CDR3 region has the DNA TGTGCCAGCAGTTTTCTCGGGGATACGCAGTATTTT. Translation: CASSFLGDTQYF.

The CDR3 protein is CASSAQPTGNYGYTF. Here the CDR3 DNA reads TGTGCCAGCAGCGCTCAACCGACAGGGAACTATGGCTACACCTTC. This chain connects TRBV7-2 to TRBJ1-2; 7 bases line up with TRBD1. V lost 5 bases and J lost 2; bases outside the gene matches: 8. This CDR3 contains 15 residues. Germline values: CDR1 SGHTA, CDR2 FQGNSA.

The V call is TRBV5-1, the J call TRBJ1-4; D remains ambiguous. There are 14 residues in the CDR3. Trimming pared 1 base from V and 0 bases from J, leaving 4 bases between. Per the germline V gene, CDR1 is SGHRS and CDR2 is YFSETQ. The CDR3 reads CASSLSSTNEKLFF. CDR3 DNA: TGCGCCAGCAGCTTGTCCTCAACTAATGAAAAACTGTTTTTT.

This clone has just one count. V usage is TRBV6-6 and J usage is TRBJ2-7; 8 bases line up with TRBD1. In germline, CDR1 is MNHNY, CDR2 SVGAGI (reference sequence). Trimming cost V 4 bases and J 5 bases; bases outside gene matches: 7. The CDR3 runs to 14 residues. CDR3 sequence reads: CASSLGTGNDEQYF. Written as DNA, the CDR3 is TGTGCCAGCAGTTTGGGGACAGGCAACGACGAGCAGTACTTC.

The chain employs TRBV5-6 and TRBJ2-1, with a weak D call TRBD1 (5 bases). This CDR3 is 13 amino acids long. Germline CDR1 is SGHDT and CDR2 is YYEEEE. Trimming shortened V by 0 bases and J by 8 bases, and 9 bases separated the two germline ends. The CDR3 is CASSLGGNYEQFF. The CDR3 DNA follows: TGTGCCAGCAGCTTGGGGGGCAACTATGAGCAGTTCTTC. Full variable domain (remainder filled in from reference TRBV5-6 and TRBJ2-1): DAGVTQSPTHLIKTRGQQVTLRCSPKSGHDTVSWYQQALGQGPQFIFQYYEEEERQRGNFPDRFSGHQFPNYSSELNVNALLLGDSALYLCASSLGGNYEQFFGPGTRLTVL.

This chain links TRBV30 with TRBJ1-4; D is uncertain. The CDR3 has 12 amino acids. V was cut by 1 base and J by 12 bases, with 12 bases left in between. CDR1 is GTSNPN and CDR2 is SVGIG in the germline V gene (reference sequence). This CDR3 is CAWSGALRELFF. CDR3 DNA sequence: TGTGCCTGGAGTGGAGCCTTGCGGGAACTGTTTTTT.

V usage is TRBV7-2 and J usage is TRBJ1-4; maybe TRBD1 (6 bases). CDR1 and CDR2 from the germline V gene are SGHTA and FQGNSA. This CDR3 region has 18 residues. V dropped 5 bases and J dropped 0 bases, with 19 bases sitting between them. The CDR3 DNA reads as TGTGCCAGCAGCCGGGACACAAGTACGAAGTCAACTAATGAAAAACTGTTTTTT. Its protein product is CASSRDTSTKSTNEKLFF.

The rearrangement links TRBV7-9 to TRBJ2-5; TRBD2 agrees at 15 bases. The CDR3 length is 17 residues. Germline values: CDR1 SEHNR, CDR2 FQNEAQ (reference sequence). V lost 11 bases, J lost 7 bases, and 17 bases stayed unmatched. CDR3 nucleotides: TGTGCCGCATCGCGGACTAGCGGGGGGGGCTGGCAGATGACCCAGTACTTC. The encoded protein is CAASRTSGGGWQMTQYF.

The V call is TRBV25-1, the J call TRBJ2-3, with D possibly matching TRBD2 (7 bases). The CDR3 is 15 amino acids. Germline CDR1 MGHDK, CDR2 SYGVNS. The V and J ends lost 7 bases and 4 bases respectively, with 18 bases between them. CDR3 bases: TGTGCCAGCACAAGGGGGGGCGGGTTTGCAGATACGCAGTATTTT. This gives the protein CASTRGGGFADTQYF.

This sequence joins TRBV29-1 and TRBJ2-2, with TRBD2 as a possible D gene (7 bases). The CDR3 is made up of 13 amino acids. Germline V gene sequence: CDR1 SQVTM, CDR2 ANQGSEA. Trimming took 5 bases from V and 5 from J, leaving 12 bases between them. The CDR3 spells CSVWGGATGELFF. Here the CDR3 DNA reads TGCAGCGTTTGGGGGGGGGCGACCGGGGAGCTGTTTTTT.

This clone was counted ten times or more. The J gene is TRBJ1-2, the V gene TRBV7-9; TRBD1 might be the D (5 bases). Germline V gives CDR1 SEHNR, CDR2 FQNEAQ (reference sequence). Deletions cut 3 bases from V and 8 bases from J, with 13 bases between. The CDR3 runs to 13 residues. This CDR3 reads CASSLSGDVGYTF. The CDR3 region has the DNA TGTGCCAGCAGCTTGTCGGGGGACGTCGGCTACACCTTC.

The chain is built from TRBV18 and TRBJ1-5, with 12 bases that match TRBD1. CDR1 is KGHSH and CDR2 is LQKENI in the germline V gene. Germline trimming cut 6 bases from V and 2 bases from J; bases unmatched to any gene: 11. The CDR3 consists of 18 residues. The CDR3 region is CASSLRDRGRGGNQPQHF. The CDR3 bases are TGTGCCAGCTCCCTGAGGGACAGGGGGCGCGGAGGCAATCAGCCCCAGCATTTT.

This chain connects TRBV15 to TRBJ1-5; weak D call: TRBD1 (5 bases). The CDR3 runs 14 residues. The germline V gene has CDR1 LNHNV and CDR2 YYDKDF (reference sequence). Trimming removed 3 bases at V and 10 bases at J, with 16 bases between. The DNA of the CDR3 is TGTGCCACCAGCAGTGACGGGGGTCGATCCCCCCAGCATTTT. It yields the protein CATSSDGGRSPQHF. The full variable domain, in which reference TRBV15 and TRBJ1-5 provide the parts outside the CDR3, is DAMVIQNPRYQVTQFGKPVTLSCSQTLNHNVMYWYQQKSSQAPKLLFHYYDKDFNNEADTPDNFQSRRPNTSFCFLDIRSPGLGDTAMYLCATSSDGGRSPQHFGDGTRLSIL.

The V and J genes are TRBV30 and TRBJ1-1; weak D call: TRBD1 (6 bases). Trimming left V 3 bases short and J 0 bases short, with 8 bases between. In germline, CDR1 is GTSNPN, CDR2 SVGIG (reference sequence). The length of the CDR3 is 13 residues. The CDR3 bases are TGTGCCTGGAGGGGGGCGGTGAACACTGAAGCTTTCTTT. Translated, it gives CAWRGAVNTEAFF.